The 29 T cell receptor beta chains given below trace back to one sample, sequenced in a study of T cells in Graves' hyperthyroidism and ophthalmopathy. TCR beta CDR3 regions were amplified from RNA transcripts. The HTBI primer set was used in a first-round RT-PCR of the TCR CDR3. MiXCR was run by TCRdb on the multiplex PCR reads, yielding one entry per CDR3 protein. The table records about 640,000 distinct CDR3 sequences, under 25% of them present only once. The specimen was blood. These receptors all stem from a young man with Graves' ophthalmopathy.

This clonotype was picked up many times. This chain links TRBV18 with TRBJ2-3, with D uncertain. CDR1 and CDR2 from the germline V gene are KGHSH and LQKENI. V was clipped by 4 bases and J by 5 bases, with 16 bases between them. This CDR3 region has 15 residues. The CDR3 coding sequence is TGTGCCAGCTCACTCACAGTTGCTTTCGAAGATACGCAGTATTTT. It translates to CASSLTVAFEDTQYF.

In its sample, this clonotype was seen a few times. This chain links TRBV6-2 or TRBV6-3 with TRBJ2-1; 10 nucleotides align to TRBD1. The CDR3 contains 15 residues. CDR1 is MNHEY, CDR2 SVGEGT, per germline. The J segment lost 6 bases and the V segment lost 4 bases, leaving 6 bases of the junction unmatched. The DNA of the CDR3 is TGTGCCAGCAGTTTGACAGGGGGCTTTCGCAATGAGCAGTTCTTC. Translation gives CASSLTGGFRNEQFF.

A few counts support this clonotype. CDR3: CASGLPGGDTQYF. The CDR3 DNA sequence: TGTGCTAGTGGTTTGCCGGGTGGGGATACGCAGTATTTT. This chain joins TRBV12-5 and TRBJ2-3, with D unresolved. The germline CDR1 and CDR2 sequences are LGHNT and FRNRAP. This CDR3 contains 13 residues. Between the trimmed V and J ends, which lost 2 bases and 6 bases, there was a span of 9 bases.

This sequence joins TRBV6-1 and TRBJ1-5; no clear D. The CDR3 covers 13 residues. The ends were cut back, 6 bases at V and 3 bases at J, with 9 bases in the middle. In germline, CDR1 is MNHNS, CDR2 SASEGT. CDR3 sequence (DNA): TGTGCCAGCAGCGCACGAACCAATCAGCCCCAGCATTTT. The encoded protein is CASSARTNQPQHF.

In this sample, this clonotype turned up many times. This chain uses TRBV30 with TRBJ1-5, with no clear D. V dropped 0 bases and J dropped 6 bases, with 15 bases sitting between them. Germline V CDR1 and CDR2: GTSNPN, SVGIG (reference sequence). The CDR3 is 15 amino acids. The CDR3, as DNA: TGTGCCTGGAGTGTACCCGACAAACGCGGTCAGCCCCAGCATTTT. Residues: CAWSVPDKRGQPQHF.

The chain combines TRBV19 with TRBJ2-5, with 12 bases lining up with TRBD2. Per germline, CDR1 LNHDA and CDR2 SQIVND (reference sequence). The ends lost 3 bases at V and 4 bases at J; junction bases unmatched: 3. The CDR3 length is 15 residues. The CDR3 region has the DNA TGTGCCAGTAGTATGGGACTAGCGGGCCCAGAGACCCAGTACTTC. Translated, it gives CASSMGLAGPETQYF.

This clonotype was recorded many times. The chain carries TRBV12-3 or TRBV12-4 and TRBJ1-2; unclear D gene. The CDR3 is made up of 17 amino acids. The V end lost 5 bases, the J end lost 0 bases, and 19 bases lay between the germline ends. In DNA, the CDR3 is TGTGCCAGCAGTCAAGACACGGGAACGATAGCTAACTATGGCTACACCTTC. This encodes CASSQDTGTIANYGYTF.

The CDR3 reads CASSLKTSGSIDEQFF. DNA for the CDR3: TGTGCCAGCAGCTTAAAGACTAGCGGGAGTATCGATGAGCAGTTCTTC. This chain uses TRBV7-9 with TRBJ2-1, with 12 positions matching TRBD2. With 2 bases clipped from V and 8 bases from J, the junction kept 7 bases outside the gene matches. Germline CDR1 is SEHNR and CDR2 is FQNEAQ (reference sequence). The CDR3 length is 16 residues.

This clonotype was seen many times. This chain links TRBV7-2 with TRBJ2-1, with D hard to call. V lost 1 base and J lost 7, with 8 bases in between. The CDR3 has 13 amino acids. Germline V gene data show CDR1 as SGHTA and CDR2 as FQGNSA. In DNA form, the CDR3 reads TGTGCCAGCAGCTTAGTTCGGCGAAATGAGCAGTTCTTC. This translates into CASSLVRRNEQFF.

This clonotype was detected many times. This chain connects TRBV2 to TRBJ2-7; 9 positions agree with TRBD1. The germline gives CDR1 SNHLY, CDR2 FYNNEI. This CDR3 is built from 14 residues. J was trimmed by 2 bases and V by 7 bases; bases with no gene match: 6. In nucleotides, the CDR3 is TGTGCCAGCACACCGGACAGGGGAACCTACGAGCAGTACTTC. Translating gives CASTPDRGTYEQYF. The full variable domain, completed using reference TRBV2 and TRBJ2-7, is EPEVTQTPSHQVTQMGQEVILRCVPISNHLYFYWYRQILGQKVEFLVSFYNNEISEKSEIFDDQFSVERPDGSNFTLKIRSTKLEDSAMYFCASTPDRGTYEQYFGPGTRLTVT.

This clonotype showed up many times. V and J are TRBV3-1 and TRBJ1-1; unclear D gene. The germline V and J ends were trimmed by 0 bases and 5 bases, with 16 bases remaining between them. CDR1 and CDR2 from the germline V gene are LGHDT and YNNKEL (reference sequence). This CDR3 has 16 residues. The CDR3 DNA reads TGTGCCAGCAGCCAAGATGGAAGGGTGCAAGGTACTGAAGCTTTCTTT. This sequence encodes CASSQDGRVQGTEAFF.

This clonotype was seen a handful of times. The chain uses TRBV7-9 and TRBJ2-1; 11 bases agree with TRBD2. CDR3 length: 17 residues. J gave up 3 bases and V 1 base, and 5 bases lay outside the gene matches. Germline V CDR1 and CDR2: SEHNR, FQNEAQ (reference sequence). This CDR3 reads CASSLGGGTSGYNEQFF. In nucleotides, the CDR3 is TGTGCCAGCAGCTTAGGGGGGGGGACTAGCGGCTACAATGAGCAGTTCTTC. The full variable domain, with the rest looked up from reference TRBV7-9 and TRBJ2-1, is DTGVSQNPRHKITKRGQNVTFRCDPISEHNRLYWYRQTLGQGPEFLTYFQNEAQLEKSRLLSDRFSAERPKGSFSTLEIQRTEQGDSAMYLCASSLGGGTSGYNEQFFGPGTRLTVL.

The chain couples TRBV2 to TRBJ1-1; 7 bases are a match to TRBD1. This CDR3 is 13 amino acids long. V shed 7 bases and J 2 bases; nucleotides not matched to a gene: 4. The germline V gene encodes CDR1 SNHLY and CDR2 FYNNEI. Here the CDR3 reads CASIGQANTEAFF. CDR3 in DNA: TGTGCCAGCATCGGACAGGCCAACACTGAAGCTTTCTTT.

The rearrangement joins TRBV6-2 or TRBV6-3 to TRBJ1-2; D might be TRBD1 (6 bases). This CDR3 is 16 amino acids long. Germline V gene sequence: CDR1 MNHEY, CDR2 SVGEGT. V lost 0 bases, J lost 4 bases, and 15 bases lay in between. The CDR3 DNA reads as TGTGCCAGCAGTTACTCGCGGGGGGCGCCGGCCTATGGCTACACCTTC. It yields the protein CASSYSRGAPAYGYTF.

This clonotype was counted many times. The CDR3 DNA reads as TGTGCCAGCAGTTTATCGGGGGTTTCACCCCTCCACTTT. Translation: CASSLSGVSPLHF. The rearrangement uses TRBV28 and TRBJ1-6, with a tentative D call TRBD1 (5 bases). V lost 1 base, J lost 9 bases, and 7 bases lay in between. This CDR3 has 13 residues. Germline lookup yields CDR1 MDHEN and CDR2 SYDVKM.

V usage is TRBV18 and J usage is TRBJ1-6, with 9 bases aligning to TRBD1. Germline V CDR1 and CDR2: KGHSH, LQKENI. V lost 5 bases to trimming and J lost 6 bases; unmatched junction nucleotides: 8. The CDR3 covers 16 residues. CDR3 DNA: TGTGCCAGCTCAAACTCCGGGACAGGGCGTAATTCACCCCTCCACTTT. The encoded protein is CASSNSGTGRNSPLHF. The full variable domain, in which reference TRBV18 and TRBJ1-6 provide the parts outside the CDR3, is NAGVMQNPRHLVRRRGQEARLRCSPMKGHSHVYWYRQLPEEGLKFMVYLQKENIIDESGMPKERFSAEFPKEGPSILRIQQVVRGDSAAYFCASSNSGTGRNSPLHFGNGTRLTVT.

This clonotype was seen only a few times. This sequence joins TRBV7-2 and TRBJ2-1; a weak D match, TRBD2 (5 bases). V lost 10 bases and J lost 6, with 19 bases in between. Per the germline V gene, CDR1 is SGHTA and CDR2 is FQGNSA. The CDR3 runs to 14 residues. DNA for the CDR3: TGTGCCACCGTCGCGGGTGAAAAGCCCAATGAGCAGTTCTTC. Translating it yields CATVAGEKPNEQFF. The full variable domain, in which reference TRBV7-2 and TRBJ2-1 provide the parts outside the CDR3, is GAGVSQSPSNKVTEKGKDVELRCDPISGHTALYWYRQSLGQGLEFLIYFQGNSAPDKSGLPSDRFSAERTGGSVSTLTIQRTQQEDSAVYLCATVAGEKPNEQFFGPGTRLTVL.

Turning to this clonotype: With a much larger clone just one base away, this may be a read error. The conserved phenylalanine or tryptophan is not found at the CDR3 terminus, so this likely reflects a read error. CDR3 sequence: CASSVWGGGYEQYL. CDR3 in DNA: TGTGCCAGCAGCGTTTGGGGGGGCGGGTACGAGCAGTACCTC. The chain has TRBV28 and TRBJ2-7, with D perhaps TRBD2 (7 bases). From germline, CDR1 is MDHEN and CDR2 SYDVKM. Between the trimmed V and J ends, which lost 6 bases and 4 bases, there was a span of 16 bases. The CDR3 is 14 residues long.

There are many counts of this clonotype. This CDR3 reads CSATRQTQYF. Here the CDR3 DNA reads TGCAGTGCTACGAGGCAGACCCAGTACTTC. The rearrangement uses TRBV20-1 and TRBJ2-5, with D unclear. CDR3 size: 10 residues. Germline V CDR1 and CDR2: DFQATT, SNEGSKA (reference sequence). Trimming shortened V by 4 bases and J by 6 bases, and 6 bases separated the two germline ends.

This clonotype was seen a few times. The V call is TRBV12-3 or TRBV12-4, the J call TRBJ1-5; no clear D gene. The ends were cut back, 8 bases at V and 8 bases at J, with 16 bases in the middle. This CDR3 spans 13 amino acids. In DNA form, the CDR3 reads TGTGCCAGCCCCATAGCAGTGCGCGAGCCCCAGCATTTT. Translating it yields CASPIAVREPQHF.

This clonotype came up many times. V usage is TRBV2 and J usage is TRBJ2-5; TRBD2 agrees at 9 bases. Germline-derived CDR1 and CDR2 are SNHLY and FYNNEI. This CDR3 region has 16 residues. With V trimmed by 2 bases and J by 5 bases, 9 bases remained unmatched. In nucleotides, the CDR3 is TGTGCCAGCAGTGAACGGGGCGGGAGGGCCAGTGAGACCCAGTACTTC. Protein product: CASSERGGRASETQYF.

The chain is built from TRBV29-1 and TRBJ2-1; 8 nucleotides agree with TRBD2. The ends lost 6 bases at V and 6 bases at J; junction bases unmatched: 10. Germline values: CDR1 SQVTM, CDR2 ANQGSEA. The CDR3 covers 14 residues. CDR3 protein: CSVKAAGEVNEQFF. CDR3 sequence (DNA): TGCAGCGTCAAAGCAGCGGGAGAAGTCAATGAGCAGTTCTTC.

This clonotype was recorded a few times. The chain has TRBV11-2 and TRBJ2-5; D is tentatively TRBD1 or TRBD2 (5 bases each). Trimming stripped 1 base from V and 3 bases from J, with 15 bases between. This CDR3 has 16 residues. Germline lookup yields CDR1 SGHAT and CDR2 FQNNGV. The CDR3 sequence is CASSLGYKRGEETQYF. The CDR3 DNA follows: TGTGCCAGCAGCTTAGGATACAAAAGGGGAGAAGAGACCCAGTACTTC.

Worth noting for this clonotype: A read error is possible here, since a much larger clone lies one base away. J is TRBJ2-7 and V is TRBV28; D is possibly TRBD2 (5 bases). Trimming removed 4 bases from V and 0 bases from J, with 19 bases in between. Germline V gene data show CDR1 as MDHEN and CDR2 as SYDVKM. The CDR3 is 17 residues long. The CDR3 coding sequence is TGTGCCAGCAGTTCGCCGTCCCAACTAGTGGTCTCCTACGAGCAGTACTTC. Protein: CASSSPSQLVVSYEQYF.

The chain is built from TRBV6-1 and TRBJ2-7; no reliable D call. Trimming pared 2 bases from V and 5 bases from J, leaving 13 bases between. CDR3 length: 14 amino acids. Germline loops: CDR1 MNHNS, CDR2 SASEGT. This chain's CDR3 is CASSEPRIAHEQYF. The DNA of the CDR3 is TGTGCCAGCAGTGAACCCCGGATCGCACACGAGCAGTACTTC.

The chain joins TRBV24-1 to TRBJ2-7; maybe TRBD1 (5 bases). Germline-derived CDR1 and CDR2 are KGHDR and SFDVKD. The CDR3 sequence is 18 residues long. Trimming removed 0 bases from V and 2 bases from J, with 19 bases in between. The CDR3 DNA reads TGTGCCACCAGTGATTTGCAAAGGGGCGCTGACCATACCTACGAGCAGTACTTC. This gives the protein CATSDLQRGADHTYEQYF.

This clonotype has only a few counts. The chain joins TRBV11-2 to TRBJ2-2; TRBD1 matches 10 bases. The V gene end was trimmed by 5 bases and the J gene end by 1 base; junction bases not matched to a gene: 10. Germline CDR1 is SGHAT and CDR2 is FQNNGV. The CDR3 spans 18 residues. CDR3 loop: CASSTGTGVTLNTGELFF. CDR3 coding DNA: TGTGCCAGCAGCACCGGGACAGGGGTGACCTTGAACACCGGGGAGCTGTTTTTT.

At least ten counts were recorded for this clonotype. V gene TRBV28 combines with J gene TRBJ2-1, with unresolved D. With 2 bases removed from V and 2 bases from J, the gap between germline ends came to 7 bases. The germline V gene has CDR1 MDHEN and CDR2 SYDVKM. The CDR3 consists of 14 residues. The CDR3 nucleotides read TGTGCCAGCAGTTTACAAGGTACCTACAATGAGCAGTTCTTC. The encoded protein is CASSLQGTYNEQFF. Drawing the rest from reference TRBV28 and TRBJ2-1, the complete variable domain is DVKVTQSSRYLVKRTGEKVFLECVQDMDHENMFWYRQDPGLGLRLIYFSYDVKMKEKGDIPEGYSVSREKKERFSLILESASTNQTSMYLCASSLQGTYNEQFFGPGTRLTVL.

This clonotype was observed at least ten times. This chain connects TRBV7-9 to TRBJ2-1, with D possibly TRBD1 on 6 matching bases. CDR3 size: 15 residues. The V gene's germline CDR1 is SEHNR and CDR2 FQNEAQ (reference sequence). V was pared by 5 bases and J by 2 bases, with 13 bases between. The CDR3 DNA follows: TGTGCCAGCAGCCATACCGGGACAACCTACAATGAGCAGTTCTTC. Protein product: CASSHTGTTYNEQFF.